This entry features one T cell receptor beta chain sequence. What it recognizes is unknown. This entry belongs to a study of cytomegalovirus exposure and HLA in healthy donors. About the research overall: Assignment to the Caucasian-associated ancestry cluster applied to 81% of the approximately 420 genotyped donors.

Study results and caveats: In vitro data verified a few CMV-associated chains as specific for CMV antigens.

Use of 60 Vbeta and 13 Jbeta primers characterized the PCR. Data came from immunoSEQ multiplex PCR; TCRdb stores just in-frame clones and leaves some out. The data show about 96,000 clones, roughly 79% seen once. In germline, CDR1 is SQVTM, CDR2 ANQGSEA. This CDR3 has 12 amino acids. Trimming took off 0 bases at V and 10 bases at J, with 11 bases between the two ends. The source of this sequence is a woman between 65 and 79 years old in good health and CMV-seropositive. V gene TRBV29-1 combines with J gene TRBJ2-3; D unclear. Source material: PBMCs. CDR3 DNA sequence: TGCAGCGTTGAAGATCGATCCCCAGCGCAGTATTTT. Amino acid sequence: CSVEDRSPAQYF.